Listed below are T cell receptor beta chains from one sample, sequenced in a study of cytomegalovirus exposure and HLA in healthy donors. TCRdb keeps only in-frame clones here, not all; method: immunoSEQ multiplex PCR. The table has hundreds of thousands of clones, 60% to 80% seen once. Material: PBMCs. The receptors were sampled from a man aged 18-30 years in good health and CMV-seronegative. The CDR3 runs from the conserved cysteine through the conserved F or W. The D gene is left open where the match is weak. Only some rows state a clone size, as once, few, many or a class for expanded clones.

length	size	J	D	V	DNA	CDR3
14	-	TRBJ1-4	-	TRBV6-5	TGTGCCAGCGGCCGTCAGGGCACTCTTGAAAAACTGTTTTTT	CASGRQGTLEKLFF
15	-	TRBJ1-4	TRBD1	TRBV5-6	TGTGCCAGCAGCCCGAGGGGACAGGGTGATGAAAAACTGTTTTTT	CASSPRGQGDEKLFF
16	-	TRBJ1-6	-	TRBV13	TGTGCCAGCAGCCCAACAGGGACGGGAAATAATTCACCCCTCCACTTT	CASSPTGTGNNSPLHF
11	-	TRBJ2-1	-	TRBV2	TGTGCCAGCAGTGCCTTCAATGAGCAGTTCTTC	CASSAFNEQFF
14	-	TRBJ1-1	-	TRBV27	TGTGCCAGCAGTTGGGGCAGCTTGAACACTGAAGCTTTCTTT	CASSWGSLNTEAFF
14	-	TRBJ2-7	-	TRBV6-5	TGTGCCAGCAGTACCCCACAGGGTTTCGACGAGCAGTACTTC	CASSTPQGFDEQYF
13	-	TRBJ2-7	-	TRBV28	TGTGCCAGCAGTTTTTCAGGGACCTACGAGCAGTACTTC	CASSFSGTYEQYF
15	-	TRBJ1-1	TRBD1	TRBV2	TGTGCCAGCAGTCTTCGGACAGGGGGCTACACTGAAGCTTTCTTT	CASSLRTGGYTEAFF
15	-	TRBJ2-7	TRBD1	TRBV29-1	TGCAGCGTTGAAGGGACAGGGGTACGTTCCTACGAGCAGTACTTC	CSVEGTGVRSYEQYF
15	-	TRBJ2-7	-	TRBV5-5	TGTGCCAGCAGCTTGGGGACAGGGCCGGGAGGCGAGCAGTACTTC	CASSLGTGPGGEQYF
16	-	TRBJ2-1	TRBD2	TRBV11-3	TGTGCCAGCAGCTCTCCAGGGACTAGCGGGGGCAATGAGCAGTTCTTC	CASSSPGTSGGNEQFF
15	-	TRBJ2-3	TRBD1	TRBV5-1	TGCGCCAGCGTGACCGGACAGGGGGGCGCAGATACGCAGTATTTT	CASVTGQGGADTQYF
14	-	TRBJ2-1	TRBD1	TRBV30	TGTGCCTTTACGGGACAGGGGGTTTACAATGAGCAGTTCTTC	CAFTGQGVYNEQFF
16	few	TRBJ2-3	-	TRBV11-2	TGTGCCAGCAGCTACCGACAGTTTCCCTGGGCAGATACGCAGTATTTT	CASSYRQFPWADTQYF
15	-	TRBJ2-7	-	TRBV6-1	TGTGCCAGCAGTCCTGTCGGCAGGGTCGCCTACGAGCAGTACTTC	CASSPVGRVAYEQYF
15	few	TRBJ2-3	TRBD2	TRBV14	TGTGCCAGCAGCCACGGGACTAGGCGGACAGATACGCAGTATTTT	CASSHGTRRTDTQYF
15	-	TRBJ2-3	-	TRBV7-9	TGTGCCAGCAGCTTAGGAAGAACCGAGACAGATACGCAGTATTTT	CASSLGRTETDTQYF
19	-	TRBJ2-1	TRBD2	TRBV7-8	TGTGCCAGCAGCTTATCCCTACTAGCGGGAGCCGGGGGCCTAAATGAGCAGTTCTTC	CASSLSLLAGAGGLNEQFF
12	few	TRBJ1-1	-	TRBV7-9	TGTGCCAGCAGCTCCGGAGAGCGGGAAGCTTTCTTT	CASSSGEREAFF
15	-	TRBJ1-5	-	TRBV7-9	TGTTCCAGCAGCTTAGGAGACTCCGTCAATCAGCCCCAGCATTTT	CSSSLGDSVNQPQHF
16	-	TRBJ1-2	TRBD1	TRBV9	TGTGCCAGCAGCGTAACCTCCGGGACAGGGACCTATGGCTACACCTTC	CASSVTSGTGTYGYTF
16	-	TRBJ2-5	TRBD2	TRBV7-9	TGTGCCAGCAGCTCTCTCAGCGGGAGTGGTGGAGAGACCCAGTACTTC	CASSSLSGSGGETQYF
16	-	TRBJ2-1	TRBD2	TRBV4-3	TGCGCCAGCAGCCAAGATAAGCCTAGCGGGTACAATGAGCAGTTCTTC	CASSQDKPSGYNEQFF
13	-	TRBJ2-2	TRBD1	TRBV19	TGTGCCAGTAGTGAACAGGGGTCCGGGGAGCTGTTTTTT	CASSEQGSGELFF